This TCR beta chain came from a study of blood T cell repertoires in COVID-19. Study in general: Samples representing acute and convalescent COVID-19 were sourced from the United States, Italy and Spain.

Those who participated ranged in age from roughly 18 to 100 years and resided in roughly 26 US areas. The CDR3 is 17 residues long. The V gene end was trimmed by 2 bases and the J gene end by 6 bases; junction bases not matched to a gene: 10. Germline loops: CDR1 SNHLY, CDR2 FYNNEI. Here immunoSEQ multiplex PCR was the method, and the copy in TCRdb shows in-frame clones only, minus some. The data contain 290,000 or so clones, about nine tenths of them singletons. The receptor's source is a woman aged 18-35 years who had recovered from COVID-19. This rearrangement joins TRBV2 to TRBJ2-4; 10 nucleotides align to TRBD2. What was sequenced was PBMCs or T cells enriched from blood (not recorded which). The CDR3 region is CASSELAGDRTRNIQYF. The CDR3 DNA sequence: TGTGCCAGCAGTGAACTAGCGGGAGATCGCACGAGAAACATTCAGTACTTC.